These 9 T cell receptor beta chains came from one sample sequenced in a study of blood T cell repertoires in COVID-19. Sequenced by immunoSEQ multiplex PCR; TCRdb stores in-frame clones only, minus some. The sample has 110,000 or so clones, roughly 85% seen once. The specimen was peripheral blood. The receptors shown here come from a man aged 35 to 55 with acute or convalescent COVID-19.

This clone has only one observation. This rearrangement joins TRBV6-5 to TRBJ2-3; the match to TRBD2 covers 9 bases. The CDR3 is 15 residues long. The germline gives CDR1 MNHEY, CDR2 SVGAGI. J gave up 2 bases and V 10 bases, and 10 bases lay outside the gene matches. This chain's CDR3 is CATRRLAGITDTQYF. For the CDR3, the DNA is TGTGCCACCCGCCGGCTAGCGGGGATCACAGATACGCAGTATTTT.

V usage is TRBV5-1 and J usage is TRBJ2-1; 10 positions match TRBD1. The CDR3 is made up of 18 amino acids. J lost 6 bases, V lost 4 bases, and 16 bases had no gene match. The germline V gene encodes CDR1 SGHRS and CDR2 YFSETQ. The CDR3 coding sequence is TGCGCCAGCAGCCCGATCCCGGGACAGGGGACTCTCACCAATGAGCAGTTCTTC. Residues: CASSPIPGQGTLTNEQFF.

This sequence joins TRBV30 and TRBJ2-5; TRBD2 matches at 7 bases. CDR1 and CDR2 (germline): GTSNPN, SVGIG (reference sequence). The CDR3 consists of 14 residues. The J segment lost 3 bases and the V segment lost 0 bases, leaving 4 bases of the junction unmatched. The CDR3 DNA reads TGTGCCTGGAGTGTCGGTGCGGGGGAAGAGACCCAGTACTTC. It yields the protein CAWSVGAGEETQYF.

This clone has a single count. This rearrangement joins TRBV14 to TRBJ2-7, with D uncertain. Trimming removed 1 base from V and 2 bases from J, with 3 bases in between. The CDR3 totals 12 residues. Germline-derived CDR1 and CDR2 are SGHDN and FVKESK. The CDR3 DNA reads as TGTGCCAGCAGCCAAGCCACCTACGAGCAGTACTTC. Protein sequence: CASSQATYEQYF. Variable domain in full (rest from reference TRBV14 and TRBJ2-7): EAGVTQFPSHSVIEKGQTVTLRCDPISGHDNLYWYRRVMGKEIKFLLHFVKESKQDESGMPNNRFLAERTGGTYSTLKVQPAELEDSGVYFCASSQATYEQYFGPGTRLTVT.

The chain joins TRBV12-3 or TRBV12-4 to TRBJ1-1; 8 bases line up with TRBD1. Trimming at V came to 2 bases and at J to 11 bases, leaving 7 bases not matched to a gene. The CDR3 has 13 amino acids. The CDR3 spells CASSLKTGVKAFF. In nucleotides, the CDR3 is TGTGCCAGCAGTTTAAAGACAGGGGTTAAGGCTTTCTTT.

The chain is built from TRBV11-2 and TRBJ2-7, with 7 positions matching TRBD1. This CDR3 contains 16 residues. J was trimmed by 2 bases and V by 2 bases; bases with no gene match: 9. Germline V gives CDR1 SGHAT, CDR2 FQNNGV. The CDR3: CASSLISYQGAYEQYF. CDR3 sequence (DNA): TGTGCCAGCAGCTTAATCTCATACCAGGGGGCCTACGAGCAGTACTTC.

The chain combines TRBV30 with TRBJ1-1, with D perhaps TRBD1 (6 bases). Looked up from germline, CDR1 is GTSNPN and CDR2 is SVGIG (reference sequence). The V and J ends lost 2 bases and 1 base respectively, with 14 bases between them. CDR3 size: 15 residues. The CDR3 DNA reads TGTGCCTGGAGTCCTACCCGGACAGCGAACACTGAAGCTTTCTTT. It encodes CAWSPTRTANTEAFF.

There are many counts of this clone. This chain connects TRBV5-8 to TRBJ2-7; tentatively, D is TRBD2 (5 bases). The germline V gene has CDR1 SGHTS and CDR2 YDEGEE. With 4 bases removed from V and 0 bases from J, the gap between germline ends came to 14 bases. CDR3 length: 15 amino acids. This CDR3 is CASSPSGYSSYEQYF. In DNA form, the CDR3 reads TGTGCCAGCAGCCCGTCGGGGTATAGCTCCTACGAGCAGTACTTC.

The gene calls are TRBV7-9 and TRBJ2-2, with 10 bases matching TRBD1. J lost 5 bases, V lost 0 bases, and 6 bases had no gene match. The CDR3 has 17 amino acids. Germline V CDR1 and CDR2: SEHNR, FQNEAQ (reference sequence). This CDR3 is CASSLARGTGATGELFF. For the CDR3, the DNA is TGTGCCAGCAGCTTAGCCAGGGGGACAGGGGCAACCGGGGAGCTGTTTTTT.